A selection of T cell receptor beta chains follows, all from one sample in a study of blood T cell repertoires in COVID-19. Data came from immunoSEQ multiplex PCR; TCRdb stores just in-frame clones and leaves some out. The sample consists of 340,000 or so clones, about nine tenths of them appearing once. Sequenced sample: peripheral blood. These receptor sequences come from a man aged 50 to 59 with active or convalescent COVID-19. The conserved cysteine and the conserved F or W are not part of the CDR3 here. Each record gives: CDR3 length, V gene, CDR3 protein.

cdr3_length: 10
v_call: TRBV2
cdr3_aa: AYAADNSPLH

cdr3_length: 13
v_call: TRBV5-1
cdr3_aa: ASSLGDRGPETQY

cdr3_length: 13
v_call: TRBV10-3
cdr3_aa: AISELGTANTEAF

cdr3_length: 14
v_call: TRBV28
cdr3_aa: ASSLPGGRGNTEAF

cdr3_length: 12
v_call: TRBV5-4
cdr3_aa: ASSWAGSYNEQF

cdr3_length: 14
v_call: TRBV5-8
cdr3_aa: ASSLGPDREGSPLH

cdr3_length: 13
v_call: TRBV7-9
cdr3_aa: ASSPGTTRTSPLH

cdr3_length: 14
v_call: TRBV11-2
cdr3_aa: ASSGSGAVSGNTIY

cdr3_length: 12
v_call: TRBV19
cdr3_aa: ASSPRTSSDTQY

cdr3_length: 12
v_call: TRBV6-5
cdr3_aa: ASSSQGFNQPQH

cdr3_length: 13
v_call: TRBV5-1
cdr3_aa: ASSVRQGGNTEAF

cdr3_length: 13
v_call: TRBV6-5
cdr3_aa: ASSYSGGRSYGYT

cdr3_length: 11
v_call: TRBV2
cdr3_aa: ATVAGLSYEQY

cdr3_length: 10
v_call: TRBV25-1
cdr3_aa: ASSYTGSEQY

cdr3_length: 13
v_call: TRBV6-2/TRBV6-3
cdr3_aa: ASSQTSGAYNEQF

cdr3_length: 14
v_call: TRBV6-5
cdr3_aa: ASSYSSGGGMYEQY

cdr3_length: 14
v_call: TRBV6-1
cdr3_aa: ASSVGSASGAYEQY

cdr3_length: 13
v_call: TRBV6-5
cdr3_aa: ASRSRPGGNTEAF

cdr3_length: 14
v_call: TRBV15
cdr3_aa: ATSRAPGGNNQPQH

cdr3_length: 12
v_call: TRBV19
cdr3_aa: ASSETVSGNTIY

cdr3_length: 13
v_call: TRBV7-2
cdr3_aa: ASSFDRGSYNEQF

cdr3_length: 10
v_call: TRBV29-1
cdr3_aa: SAVRDSGELF

cdr3_length: 11
v_call: TRBV30
cdr3_aa: AWSLGASSPLH

cdr3_length: 12
v_call: TRBV5-1
cdr3_aa: ASTRASGSETQY